This TCR beta chain stems from a study of T-cell memory formation after mild COVID-19. CDR1 and CDR2 (germline): SNHLY, FYNNEI. This CDR3 has 15 amino acids. J was trimmed by 4 bases and V by 3 bases; bases with no gene match: 5. Using its own MiXCR run on the 5' RACE reads, TCRdb lists one record per CDR3 protein. The profile shows about 400,000 distinct CDR3 sequences, 20% to 25% of them singletons. This clonotype originated in an adult woman who had mild COVID-19 (a few samples of this study predate the infection). Cell type and time point are not known. The chain carries TRBV2 and TRBJ2-7; TRBD2 matches at 11 bases. Source material: PBMCs or a T cell subset sorted from them (not recorded which). CDR3 region: CASSDSGTSGYEQYF. The CDR3 DNA sequence: TGTGCCAGCAGTGATAGTGGGACTAGCGGATACGAGCAGTACTTC. The full variable domain, its missing parts supplied by reference TRBV2 and TRBJ2-7, is EPEVTQTPSHQVTQMGQEVILRCVPISNHLYFYWYRQILGQKVEFLVSFYNNEISEKSEIFDDQFSVERPDGSNFTLKIRSTKLEDSAMYFCASSDSGTSGYEQYFGPGTRLTVT.